This is a list of T cell receptor beta chains from one sample in a study of cytotoxic CD8 clonotypes in ibrutinib-treated CLL. Data came from immunoSEQ multiplex PCR; TCRdb stores just in-frame clones and leaves some out. Here the sample spans approximately 32,000 clones, about 70% being singletons. The sequences come from PBMCs, collected before ibrutinib treatment. These receptor sequences come from a human donor with chronic lymphocytic leukemia. CDR3s include the opening cysteine and the closing phenylalanine or tryptophan. A D gene is named only where the DNA matches it firmly. Clone size is shown for a subset of rows, as once, few, many or a class of expanded clone.

clone_size d_call j_call v_call cdr3_nt cdr3_aa
few - TRBJ1-4 TRBV28 TGTGCCAGCAGTTTAACGGGTGTGACAACTAATGAAAAACTGTTTTTT CASSLTGVTTNEKLFF
few - TRBJ2-7 TRBV4-1 TGCGCCAGCAGCCAAGAAGGCAACGAGCAGTACTTC CASSQEGNEQYF
- - TRBJ2-3 TRBV6-1 TGTGCCAGCAGTGTAGGGGTGGGCGACACAGATACGCAGTATTTT CASSVGVGDTDTQYF
once - TRBJ1-5 TRBV6-1 TGTGCCAGCAGTGAATGGGGACTTAATGAGGGCAATCAGCCCCAGCATTTT CASSEWGLNEGNQPQHF
- TRBD1 TRBJ1-1 TRBV25-1 TGTGCCAGCAGAGGGACAGACACTGAAGCTTTCTTT CASRGTDTEAFF
- - TRBJ2-2 TRBV6-5 TGTGCCAGCAGTTACTCGAACGGGAACACCGGGGAGCTGTTTTTT CASSYSNGNTGELFF
- TRBD1 TRBJ1-2 TRBV6-5 TGTGCCTCTACTCCCGGGACAGGGCGTGGGGGCTACACCTTC CASTPGTGRGGYTF
- - TRBJ2-7 TRBV5-1 TGCGCCAGCAGCGCTGACAGCATCTCCTACGAGCAGTACTTC CASSADSISYEQYF
- - TRBJ1-2 TRBV9 TGTGCCAGCCGCAGGGACTATGGCTACACCTTC CASRRDYGYTF
- - TRBJ1-1 TRBV18 TGTGCCAGCTCACCAAGGGAGCCCACTGAAGCTTTCTTT CASSPREPTEAFF
- - TRBJ2-7 TRBV6-5 TGTGCCAGCAGTTACCTTGGCCGCTCCTACGAGCAGTACTTC CASSYLGRSYEQYF
- - TRBJ2-3 TRBV7-9 TGTGCCAGCAGGAGGGCGGGAACTAGCACAGATACGCAGTATTTT CASRRAGTSTDTQYF
once TRBD2 TRBJ2-5 TRBV11-3 TGTGCCAGCAGCTTAGCGGGAGGGAAGGAGACCCAGTACTTC CASSLAGGKETQYF
- TRBD2 TRBJ2-2 TRBV5-8 TGTGCCAGCAGCTTGGGAGCGGGAGGGAACACCGGGGAGCTGTTTTTT CASSLGAGGNTGELFF
- - TRBJ2-7 TRBV7-9 TGTGCCAGCAGCATAGAGACGGGAACCTACGAGCAGTACTTC CASSIETGTYEQYF
- TRBD1 TRBJ1-3 TRBV4-2 TGTGCCAGCAGCCGTGGGACAGGGGGAAACACCATATATTTT CASSRGTGGNTIYF
- TRBD1 TRBJ2-3 TRBV7-6 TGTGCCAGCAGCTTAGGACAGGGGGCGGCAGATACGCAGTATTTT CASSLGQGAADTQYF
- TRBD1 TRBJ1-1 TRBV30 TGTGCCGGGGGACAGGGGAACACTGAAGCTTTCTTT CAGGQGNTEAFF
- - TRBJ1-4 TRBV18 TGTGCCAGCTCACCATTATCCCCAACTAATGAAAAACTGTTTTTT CASSPLSPTNEKLFF
few - TRBJ2-1 TRBV11-2 TGTGCCAGCAGCTTTGGCGGACCACACGAGCAGTTCTTC CASSFGGPHEQFF
- - TRBJ1-6 TRBV30 TGTGCCTGGAGCTCTGGGACCCGGTATTCACCCCTCCACTTT CAWSSGTRYSPLHF
once TRBD2 TRBJ2-1 TRBV4-3 TGCGCCAGCAGCCAACTACTTAGCGGGAGGGCCGGAGGTGAGCAGTTCTTC CASSQLLSGRAGGEQFF
- - TRBJ1-2 TRBV5-1 TGCGCCAGCAGCTTGGGCCTTAACTATGGCTACACCTTC CASSLGLNYGYTF
- - TRBJ1-2 TRBV4-3 TGCGCCAGCAGCCAAGAGGGGACAACCGTCTATGGCTACACCTTC CASSQEGTTVYGYTF
- - TRBJ2-3 TRBV7-6 TGTGCCAGCAGCAAGAGAGGGGGGCTGACAGATACGCAGTATTTT CASSKRGGLTDTQYF
few - TRBJ1-3 TRBV28 TGTGCCAGCAGTCCCCATGACCGGAACACCATATATTTT CASSPHDRNTIYF
- - TRBJ2-7 TRBV6-1 TGTGCCAGCAGTGAAGGGAAGAACTACAACTACGAGCAGTACTTC CASSEGKNYNYEQYF
- - TRBJ1-6 TRBV18 TGTGCCAGCTCGCAACAGGATTCACCCCTCCACTTT CASSQQDSPLHF
- - TRBJ1-2 TRBV11-1 TGTGCCAGCAGCTTAGATCCGGGGTTCTATGGCTACACCTTC CASSLDPGFYGYTF
- TRBD2 TRBJ2-7 TRBV2 TGTGCCAGCAGGACTAGCGGGAGCTACGAGCAGTACTTC CASRTSGSYEQYF
few TRBD2 TRBJ2-5 TRBV19 TGTGCCAGTAGTATCTCGGGAGGGCAAGAGACCCAGTACTTC CASSISGGQETQYF
- - TRBJ2-4 TRBV25-1 TGTGCCAGCAGTTGGGGGGAGCGGAACATTCAGTACTTC CASSWGERNIQYF
- TRBD1 TRBJ2-5 TRBV5-5 TGTGCCAGCAGCTATTCGACAGGGAAAGAGACCCAGTACTTC CASSYSTGKETQYF
- - TRBJ2-2 TRBV19 TGTGCCAGTAGGGACGCGAACACCGGGGAGCTGTTTTTT CASRDANTGELFF
- TRBD2 TRBJ2-7 TRBV19 TGTGCCAGTAGGAGCGATGGACTAGCGGGAGACCACGAGCAGTACTTC CASRSDGLAGDHEQYF
medium-sized TRBD2 TRBJ2-7 TRBV4-3 TGCGCCAGCAGCCCCTGGGCAGCGGGAGGATTCTACGAGCAGTACTTC CASSPWAAGGFYEQYF
- - TRBJ1-1 TRBV19 TGTGCCAGTAGGGCCCGTAGGGAAGCTTTCTTT CASRARREAFF
- TRBD2 TRBJ2-7 TRBV5-1 TGCGCCAGCAGCGAATCACCCCTTACTAGCGGGAGTGCCTACGAGCAGTACTTC CASSESPLTSGSAYEQYF
few TRBD2 TRBJ2-2 TRBV11-3 TGTGCCAGCAGCTTACTAGCGGGAGACCCCGGGGAGCTGTTTTTT CASSLLAGDPGELFF
- TRBD2 TRBJ2-3 TRBV2 TGTGCCAGTCGGACTAGCGGGGGCCAAGGAGATACGCAGTATTTT CASRTSGGQGDTQYF
- - TRBJ1-4 TRBV19 TGTGCCAGTAGTGGCCCGGACACTTCAACTAATGAAAAACTGTTTTTT CASSGPDTSTNEKLFF
- TRBD1 TRBJ1-3 TRBV28 TGTGCCAGCAGTTTATTGGCCCCCGAGGGACAGGTCTTCTCTGGAAACACCATATATTTT CASSLLAPEGQVFSGNTIYF
few - TRBJ2-3 TRBV7-9 TGTGCCAGCAGCACAGGATGGACGGGGGATACGCAGTATTTT CASSTGWTGDTQYF
- TRBD1 TRBJ1-1 TRBV11-3 TGTGCCAGCAGCGCCGGGGACAGGGTGGCTTTCTTT CASSAGDRVAFF
- - TRBJ2-1 TRBV11-3 TGTGCCAGCAGCTTAGATTCAGGGAGGACCTACAATGAGCAGTTCTTC CASSLDSGRTYNEQFF
- - TRBJ1-2 TRBV7-9 TGTGCCAGCAGCTTCGGAGCCCGGGGTGACAACTATGGCTACACCTTC CASSFGARGDNYGYTF
- - TRBJ2-7 TRBV7-2 TGTGCCAGCAGCTCCTCCGGGACACCAACCTACGAGCAGTACTTC CASSSSGTPTYEQYF
many - TRBJ1-5 TRBV7-9 TGTGCCAGCAGCTTATCGACAGTCAATCAGCCCCAGCATTTT CASSLSTVNQPQHF
few - TRBJ1-6 TRBV28 TGTGCCAGCTGGCCCGCGACGGGGGCGCGTTGGTCACCCCTCCACTTT CASWPATGARWSPLHF
few TRBD1 TRBJ1-4 TRBV5-1 TGCGCCAGCAGCCCGGGGACAGGGGGCCGGGAAAAACTGTTTTTT CASSPGTGGREKLFF
- - TRBJ2-1 TRBV18 TGTGCCAGCTCACCACTGGACAACAACAATGAGCAGTTCTTC CASSPLDNNNEQFF
- TRBD1 TRBJ2-3 TRBV10-3 TGTGCCATCAAGGGGGCCTCAGATACGCAGTATTTT CAIKGASDTQYF
- - TRBJ2-7 TRBV19 TGTGCCAGTAGGGAACAGGGAACACCCTCCTACGAGCAGTACTTC CASREQGTPSYEQYF
few TRBD2 TRBJ2-7 TRBV30 TGTGCCTGGCAGCGGGAGCCCTCCTACGAGCAGTACTTC CAWQREPSYEQYF
- - TRBJ2-7 TRBV30 TGTGCCTGGAGCTCAGGGGAATCCTACGAGCAGTACTTC CAWSSGESYEQYF